The 27 T cell receptor beta chains listed next were all sequenced from one sample in a study of blood T cell repertoires in COVID-19. Assay used: immunoSEQ multiplex PCR; TCRdb lists only in-frame clones, some missing. The table includes about 60,000 clones, 88% detected once. Sample: peripheral blood. These receptors were collected from a man aged 55 to 70 with acute or convalescent COVID-19.

This clone occurred a few times. The V and J genes are TRBV6-6 and TRBJ1-1; 11 nucleotides agree with TRBD1. Germline lookup yields CDR1 MNHNY and CDR2 SVGAGI (reference sequence). The CDR3 runs to 15 residues. Trimming removed 6 bases from V and 0 bases from J; junction bases left unmatched: 3. The CDR3 region is CASRPGQGVNTEAFF. The CDR3 nucleotides are TGTGCCAGCAGGCCGGGACAGGGGGTGAACACTGAAGCTTTCTTT.

CDR3 sequence reads: CASSRQVSYEQYF. The CDR3 DNA reads as TGTGCCAGCAGTCGACAGGTCTCCTACGAGCAGTACTTC. The rearrangement uses TRBV6-5 and TRBJ2-7; D possibly corresponds to TRBD1 (6 bases). Germline V CDR1 and CDR2: MNHEY, SVGAGI. The CDR3 is 13 residues long. V was cut by 5 bases and J by 0 bases, with 8 bases left in between.

V and J are TRBV9 and TRBJ1-6; 7 positions match TRBD1. In germline, CDR1 is SGDLS, CDR2 YYNGEE. V lost 3 bases and J lost 0; bases outside the gene matches: 6. The CDR3 is 17 amino acids. The CDR3 loop reads CASSEKGQSSYNSPLHF. Here the CDR3 DNA reads TGTGCCAGCAGCGAAAAGGGACAGAGCTCCTATAATTCACCCCTCCACTTT.

The chain joins TRBV18 to TRBJ2-1, with 10 bases lining up with TRBD1. Trimming cost V 2 bases and J 2 bases; bases outside gene matches: 0. The CDR3 has 15 residues. Germline CDR1 reads KGHSH; CDR2 reads LQKENI. CDR3 coding DNA: TGTGCCAGCTCACCAGGACAGGGGGCCTACAATGAGCAGTTCTTC. Protein: CASSPGQGAYNEQFF.

V gene TRBV18 combines with J gene TRBJ2-7; TRBD1 is a possible D gene (6 bases). Germline V gene data show CDR1 as KGHSH and CDR2 as LQKENI. V lost 6 bases and J lost 3, with 15 bases in between. The CDR3 is 14 residues long. The CDR3 is CASSHDRIGYEQYF. The DNA of the CDR3 is TGTGCCAGCTCTCACGACAGGATTGGCTACGAGCAGTACTTC.

The V and J genes are TRBV6-1 and TRBJ2-3; no clear D. The V gene's germline CDR1 is MNHNS and CDR2 SASEGT. The CDR3 sequence is 14 residues long. The V and J ends lost 0 bases and 5 bases respectively, with 9 bases between them. This chain's CDR3 is CASSEAMRRDTQYF. CDR3 nucleotides: TGTGCCAGCAGTGAAGCGATGAGGCGAGATACGCAGTATTTT.

V gene TRBV28 combines with J gene TRBJ1-2; TRBD1 matches at 8 bases. V was clipped by 6 bases and J by 8 bases; unmatched bases: 5. CDR1 is MDHEN and CDR2 is SYDVKM in the germline V gene. CDR3 length: 12 residues. CDR3 amino acids: CASSFRTGGYTF. Written as DNA, the CDR3 is TGTGCCAGCAGCTTCAGGACAGGGGGCTACACCTTC.

The chain uses TRBV10-1 and TRBJ2-1, with 10 bases fitting TRBD2. Germline trimming cut 2 bases from V and 8 bases from J; bases unmatched to any gene: 9. The CDR3 contains 16 residues. Germline V gives CDR1 WNHNN, CDR2 SYGVQD (reference sequence). CDR3 sequence: CASSETASGSLDEQFF. CDR3 in DNA: TGCGCCAGCAGTGAGACGGCTAGCGGGAGTTTAGATGAGCAGTTCTTC.

The chain has TRBV28 and TRBJ1-1; D gene ambiguous. Germline V gene lookup returns CDR1 MDHEN and CDR2 SYDVKM. The CDR3 sequence is 14 residues long. V was cut by 5 bases and J by 4 bases, with 14 bases left in between. The CDR3 DNA is TGTGCCAGCAGTATAAACTTCGGTGGCACTGAAGCTTTCTTT. It codes for CASSINFGGTEAFF.

This chain connects TRBV2 to TRBJ1-5, with D maybe TRBD1 (5 bases). The CDR3 totals 13 residues. Germline V gives CDR1 SNHLY, CDR2 FYNNEI. V lost 5 bases to trimming and J lost 6 bases, with 11 bases between them. The CDR3, as DNA: TGTGCCAGCAGTCCCGGGGGGGTTCAGCCCCAGCATTTT. This encodes CASSPGGVQPQHF.

The V call is TRBV6-5, the J call TRBJ2-1, with 8 bases lining up with TRBD2. Per the germline V gene, CDR1 is MNHEY and CDR2 is SVGAGI. V was pared by 7 bases and J by 4 bases, with 6 bases of the junction left unmatched. The CDR3 runs 14 residues. The CDR3: CASNRAGGYNEQFF. CDR3 DNA: TGTGCCAGCAATAGGGCGGGAGGATACAATGAGCAGTTCTTC.

The J gene is TRBJ2-1, the V gene TRBV7-9; D is possibly TRBD1 (5 bases). Trimming stripped 8 bases from V and 12 bases from J, with 14 bases between. This CDR3 comprises 11 residues. Germline V gene lookup returns CDR1 SEHNR and CDR2 FQNEAQ (reference sequence). DNA of the CDR3: TGTGCCAGCCAACAGGCCGTGGGGCAGTTCTTC. It is translated as CASQQAVGQFF.

This clone was observed a handful of times. This chain joins TRBV10-3 and TRBJ2-6, with D uncertain. The germline gives CDR1 ENHRY, CDR2 SYGVKD. The CDR3 spans 15 residues. The V and J ends lost 7 bases and 0 bases respectively, with 10 bases between them. Here the CDR3 reads CAIKDWASGANVLTF. CDR3 nucleotides: TGTGCCATCAAGGATTGGGCCTCTGGGGCCAACGTCCTGACTTTC.

This clone came up once. CDR3 in DNA: TGCGCCAGCAGCATTACACAGGGTTCGGATCAGCCCCAGCATTTT. It translates to CASSITQGSDQPQHF. The rearrangement joins TRBV4-1 to TRBJ1-5; D may be TRBD1 (6 bases). Per germline, CDR1 MGHRA and CDR2 YSYEKL. This CDR3 spans 15 amino acids. Trimming removed 5 bases from V and 5 bases from J, with 16 bases in between.

The chain couples TRBV5-1 to TRBJ2-7; no definite D call. The CDR3 contains 14 residues. Germline CDR1 reads SGHRS; CDR2 reads YFSETQ. Trimming shortened V by 0 bases and J by 2 bases, and 9 bases separated the two germline ends. CDR3 nucleotides: TGCGCCAGCAGCTTGGCCGCAGGCCCCTACGAGCAGTACTTC. It specifies CASSLAAGPYEQYF.

The chain employs TRBV28 and TRBJ1-1; 9 bases fit TRBD1. The CDR3 is 15 amino acids. Germline CDR1 and CDR2: MDHEN and SYDVKM. V shed 2 bases and J 6 bases; nucleotides not matched to a gene: 7. The CDR3 DNA reads as TGTGCCAGCAGTTTAAACAGGGGGCGATCGTCTGAAGCTTTCTTT. This codes for CASSLNRGRSSEAFF.

The rearrangement links TRBV9 to TRBJ1-2; D is unresolved. CDR1 SGDLS and CDR2 YYNGEE come from the germline V gene. This CDR3 spans 14 amino acids. Trimming took off 1 base at V and 8 bases at J, with 15 bases between the two ends. CDR3 sequence (DNA): TGTGCCAGCAGCGTATCGACGGTCGCGGAGGGCTACACCTTC. Residues: CASSVSTVAEGYTF.

The chain is built from TRBV7-9 and TRBJ1-1; 7 positions agree with TRBD1. Unmatched junction bases numbered 10, after V lost 6 bases and J lost 6 bases. The germline CDR1 and CDR2 sequences are SEHNR and FQNEAQ (reference sequence). This CDR3 region has 14 residues. The CDR3 DNA sequence: TGTGCCAGCAGTTCCTCCGGGACAGAGTCTGAAGCTTTCTTT. Protein sequence: CASSSSGTESEAFF.

The chain carries TRBV6-4 and TRBJ2-6; D call uncertain. CDR1 and CDR2 (germline): MRHNA, SNTAGT. With 5 bases removed from V and 4 bases from J, the gap between germline ends came to 9 bases. This CDR3 contains 14 residues. This CDR3 is CASSPGSGANVLTF. The DNA for the CDR3 is TGTGCCAGCAGTCCTGGCTCCGGGGCCAACGTCCTGACTTTC.

The V gene is TRBV7-9, the J gene TRBJ2-7; the D gene is possibly TRBD1 (6 bases). V dropped 7 bases and J dropped 0 bases, with 13 bases sitting between them. CDR3 length: 14 amino acids. Looked up from germline, CDR1 is SEHNR and CDR2 is FQNEAQ (reference sequence). The CDR3 loop is CASNEAGDSYEQYF. As DNA, the CDR3 is TGTGCCAGCAATGAAGCAGGGGACTCCTACGAGCAGTACTTC.

The chain uses TRBV6-2 or TRBV6-3 and TRBJ1-6; D perhaps matches TRBD1 (5 bases). The CDR3 sequence is 15 residues long. Germline V CDR1 and CDR2: MNHEY, SVGEGT. Trimming pared 8 bases from V and 5 bases from J, leaving 16 bases between. The CDR3 DNA is TGTGCCAGCCGCCGGGAGGGGATCAATAATTCACCCCTCCACTTT. Its protein product is CASRREGINNSPLHF.

The V call is TRBV28, the J call TRBJ1-2; TRBD1 matches at 9 bases. V dropped 7 bases and J dropped 4; count of bases not matched to a gene: 13. Germline V lookup: CDR1 MDHEN, CDR2 SYDVKM. The CDR3 sequence is 16 residues long. The DNA for the CDR3 is TGTGCCAGCACCTCCCCGCGACAGGGGGATCTCTATGGCTACACCTTC. Translation gives CASTSPRQGDLYGYTF.

The V call is TRBV5-1, the J call TRBJ1-1; 7 nucleotides line up with TRBD1. Germline V gene sequence: CDR1 SGHRS, CDR2 YFSETQ. The CDR3 totals 14 residues. Losses at the gene ends were 3 bases for V and 8 bases for J; bases not matched to a gene: 10. CDR3 nucleotides: TGCGCCAGCAGCTCAAACAGACAGGGCGTGGAAGCTTTCTTT. Translation gives CASSSNRQGVEAFF.

The chain combines TRBV19 with TRBJ2-1; 9 bases map to TRBD2. Germline values: CDR1 LNHDA, CDR2 SQIVND (reference sequence). This CDR3 is 16 amino acids long. The V and J ends lost 7 bases and 3 bases, in that order; junction bases with no gene match: 10. Here the CDR3 reads CASTPRRTSVYNEQFF. The CDR3 DNA sequence: TGTGCCAGTACCCCTCGTAGGACTAGCGTCTACAATGAGCAGTTCTTC. Full variable domain (remainder filled in from reference TRBV19 and TRBJ2-1): DGGITQSPKYLFRKEGQNVTLSCEQNLNHDAMYWYRQDPGQGLRLIYYSQIVNDFQKGDIAEGYSVSREKKESFPLTVTSAQKNPTAFYLCASTPRRTSVYNEQFFGPGTRLTVL.

The CDR3 loop is CSASNSGGSYEQYF. The CDR3 DNA sequence: TGCAGTGCTAGTAATTCCGGCGGGTCCTACGAGCAGTACTTC. V is TRBV20-1 and J is TRBJ2-7; D is possibly TRBD2 (5 bases). The CDR3 consists of 14 residues. CDR1 is DFQATT and CDR2 is SNEGSKA in the germline V gene (reference sequence). Trimming left V 3 bases short and J 1 base short, with 13 bases between.

V and J are TRBV4-2 and TRBJ2-7, with 9 bases matching TRBD2. Per the germline V gene, CDR1 is LGHNA and CDR2 is YNFKEQ. The CDR3 has 14 residues. With 6 bases clipped from V and 1 base from J, the junction kept 4 bases outside the gene matches. The CDR3 loop reads CASSKGLASYEQYF. Written as DNA, the CDR3 is TGTGCCAGCAGTAAAGGACTAGCGTCCTACGAGCAGTACTTC.

The genes are TRBV23-1 and TRBJ1-2; possibly TRBD1 for D (6 bases). TRBV23-1 is filed as an ORF, its function uncertain. CDR3 length equals 13 residues. Deletions cut 4 bases from V and 4 bases from J, with 10 bases between. CDR3 amino acids: CASSLQGFYGYTF. The CDR3 DNA sequence: TGCGCCAGCAGTCTTCAGGGGTTCTATGGCTACACCTTC.